This T cell receptor beta chain was observed in a study of blood T cell repertoires in COVID-19. The overall study: Both acute and convalescent COVID-19 samples were obtained from the United States, Italy and Spain. The analysed material was cDNA or gDNA that came from T cells, B-cell-depleted T cells, or PBMCs.

V dropped 1 base and J dropped 8 bases, with 14 bases sitting between them. The CDR3 has 14 amino acids. Germline-derived CDR1 and CDR2 are MNHNS and SASEGT. Here immunoSEQ multiplex PCR was the method, and the copy in TCRdb shows in-frame clones only, minus some. The table lists hundreds of thousands of clones, roughly 84% of them singletons. V usage is TRBV6-1 and J usage is TRBJ1-2; D remains unclear. The sequencing sample was made of PBMCs or T cells enriched from blood (not recorded which). This TCR came from a woman aged 30 to 39 who had recovered from COVID-19. The CDR3 coding sequence is TGTGCCAGCAGTGAAGACCATAATGCTAGAGGCTACACCTTC. Translated: CASSEDHNARGYTF.